These T cell receptor beta chains were read from a single sample in a study of shared clonotypes between healthy human individuals. This table comes from immunoSEQ multiplex PCR, and its TCRdb copy is limited to in-frame clones, with some not included. The sample carries around 2.1 million clones, about 92% recorded once. Sequencing used naive CD8+ T cells from PBMCs. The receptors shown here come from a man aged 18 to 30 in good health. Some clones in this sample may be carry-over from other donors' samples. CDR3s include the opening cysteine and the closing phenylalanine or tryptophan. D genes are given only for firm matches. Some rows mark clone size as missing; the rest say once, few, many or name a class of expanded clone.

J gene	V gene	clone size	D gene	CDR3 DNA	CDR3 protein
TRBJ2-3	TRBV9	.	TRBD2	TGTGCCAGCACCGACGAAGCTAGCGGGAGGGGTACGCAGTATTTT	CASTDEASGRGTQYF
TRBJ2-5	TRBV28	.	TRBD1	TGTGCCAGCAGTTTTTCGACAGGGGGCTCTCAAGAGACCCAGTACTTC	CASSFSTGGSQETQYF
TRBJ1-4	TRBV4-3	.	.	TGCGCCAGCAGCCGTGGAGGGAATAATGAAAAACTGTTTTTT	CASSRGGNNEKLFF
TRBJ2-7	TRBV28	.	.	TGTGCCAGCAGTCCCTGGCCTCTAGAAAGTCCAGCCTACGAGCAGTACTTC	CASSPWPLESPAYEQYF
TRBJ2-3	TRBV29-1	.	.	TGCAGCGTTGAAGCCCAAGTGGGAGAGGGGTTGGGACACACAGATACGCAGTATTTT	CSVEAQVGEGLGHTDTQYF
TRBJ2-5	TRBV11-2	.	.	TGTGCCAGCAGCTTTGGGGGCTTCCAAGAGACCCAGTACTTC	CASSFGGFQETQYF
TRBJ2-1	TRBV2	.	.	TGTGCCAGCTTCCCGGAGGGACACGAGCAGTTCTTC	CASFPEGHEQFF
TRBJ1-1	TRBV28	.	.	TGTGCCAGCAGTTACGCAGAGGACGGTCGCACTGAAGCTTTCTTT	CASSYAEDGRTEAFF
TRBJ2-7	TRBV7-6	.	TRBD2	TGTGCCAGCAGCCCCATCGGTAGCGGGGCGGGCTACGAGCAGTACTTC	CASSPIGSGAGYEQYF
TRBJ2-7	TRBV9	once	TRBD1	TGTGCCAGCAGCGTAGGGGACAGCTCAATCTCCTACGAGCAGTACTTC	CASSVGDSSISYEQYF
TRBJ2-5	TRBV18	once	.	TGTGCCAGCTCAGTCGATGGGACTCCTGAGTACTTC	CASSVDGTPEYF
TRBJ1-3	TRBV13	once	.	TGTGCCAGCAGCTTAGGACAGATCTCTGGAAACACCATATATTTT	CASSLGQISGNTIYF
TRBJ1-1	TRBV13	.	TRBD1	TGTGCCAGCAGCTTATACCAGGGGGCGCTAACGAACACTGAAGCTTTCTTT	CASSLYQGALTNTEAFF
TRBJ1-5	TRBV10-3	.	.	TGTGCCATCAGTGACAGCCCCGGACCTGGACAGCCCCAGCATTTT	CAISDSPGPGQPQHF
TRBJ1-5	TRBV25-1	.	TRBD1	TGTGCCAGCAGTGAAGGGACAGGCAATCAGCCCCAGCATTTT	CASSEGTGNQPQHF
TRBJ2-3	TRBV15	.	.	TGTGCCACCAGCTCTCGGGGTGGGCCCCCAAGCACAGATACGCAGTATTTT	CATSSRGGPPSTDTQYF
TRBJ2-1	TRBV5-4	once	TRBD2	TGTGCCAGCAGCCAGGCTCCTCTAGCGGGAGTTACCAATGAGCAGTTCTTC	CASSQAPLAGVTNEQFF
TRBJ2-5	TRBV5-1	.	TRBD1	TGCGCCAGCAGCTGGGAGGGACAGGGTGGAGAGACCCAGTACTTC	CASSWEGQGGETQYF
TRBJ2-1	TRBV27	.	TRBD2	TGTGCCAGCACCAGACTAGCGGGAGGAGGTGAGCAGTTCTTC	CASTRLAGGGEQFF
TRBJ2-4	TRBV15	.	TRBD2	TGTGCCACCAGCACTACTAGCGGGAGATCAAACATTCAGTACTTC	CATSTTSGRSNIQYF
TRBJ2-3	TRBV7-3	.	.	TGTGCCAGCAGCTTTAAAGGGACAGATACGCAGTATTTT	CASSFKGTDTQYF
TRBJ2-5	TRBV29-1	.	TRBD2	TGCAGCGTTGCGGGACTAGCGGCCCAAGAGACCCAGTACTTC	CSVAGLAAQETQYF
TRBJ2-1	TRBV27	.	TRBD2	TGTGCCAGCAGTCGCAAGAGAGGACTAGCGGGAGTTGGAGGGTTGGATGAGCAGTTCTTC	CASSRKRGLAGVGGLDEQFF
TRBJ2-7	TRBV6-1	.	.	TGTGCCAGCAGTGAAGAGCAGTTTACAGGGCTATACGAGCAGTACTTC	CASSEEQFTGLYEQYF
TRBJ1-1	TRBV5-1	.	.	TGCGCCAGCAGCCCCGACCCCAGGGACACTGAAGCTTTCTTT	CASSPDPRDTEAFF
TRBJ2-3	TRBV7-3	once	.	TGTGCCAGCAGCTTAACGGTACAGCGGAAAAGCACAGATACGCAGTATTTT	CASSLTVQRKSTDTQYF
TRBJ2-3	TRBV7-6	.	.	TGTGCCAGCACCCCCGGGCGCGGCACAGATACGCAGTATTTT	CASTPGRGTDTQYF
TRBJ2-2	TRBV5-5	.	TRBD1	TGTGCCAGCAGCTTCTACAGGGGGGATAACACCGGGGAGCTGTTTTTT	CASSFYRGDNTGELFF
TRBJ2-1	TRBV27	.	.	TGTGCCAGTAGCGCGCGAAATTACAATGAGCAGTTCTTC	CASSARNYNEQFF
TRBJ2-7	TRBV6-5	.	TRBD2	TGTGCCAGCAGTCTCCGGGAGGTGTTAGACGAGCAGTACTTC	CASSLREVLDEQYF
TRBJ1-3	TRBV29-1	.	.	TGCAGCGCCGTGCCCGGACAGCCCCCTTTCTCTGGAAACACCATATATTTT	CSAVPGQPPFSGNTIYF
TRBJ2-5	TRBV6-6	.	.	TGTGCCAGCAGTTACGTGGGGGCTCGAGAGACCCAGTACTTC	CASSYVGARETQYF
TRBJ1-1	TRBV11-2	.	.	TGTGCCAGCAGCCTCCTAAAGGGGTTCACTGAAGCTTTCTTT	CASSLLKGFTEAFF
TRBJ2-7	TRBV5-1	.	TRBD2	TGCGCCAGCAGCTTAGCCGGGAGGGCCACCTACGAGCAGTACTTC	CASSLAGRATYEQYF
TRBJ1-1	TRBV6-1	.	.	TGTGCCAGCAGTTGGACCGACGGTACTGAAGCTTTCTTT	CASSWTDGTEAFF
TRBJ2-2	TRBV29-1	.	TRBD2	TGCAGCGTTATGCCGGGAGGGAGAGGCGGGGAGCTGTTTTTT	CSVMPGGRGGELFF
TRBJ2-7	TRBV27	.	TRBD2	TGTGCCAGCAGTCCGATTACAGACAGCGGGGTTACCTACGAGCAGTACTTC	CASSPITDSGVTYEQYF
TRBJ2-5	TRBV29-1	.	TRBD2	TGCAGCGTCCAGGGAGCGGGAGCGGCAGAGACCCAGTACTTC	CSVQGAGAAETQYF
TRBJ2-7	TRBV27	once	TRBD1	TGTGCCAGCAGTCTGGACCTGACAGGGTTGAGAGAGCAGTACTTC	CASSLDLTGLREQYF
TRBJ2-2	TRBV7-9	.	.	TGTGCCAGCAGCTTATTAGGGGAATCGAACACCGGGGAGCTGTTTTTT	CASSLLGESNTGELFF
TRBJ1-1	TRBV19	.	.	TGTGCCAGTAGTACGGACTTGCGGGGTACTGAAGCTTTCTTT	CASSTDLRGTEAFF
TRBJ2-5	TRBV7-2	.	TRBD2	TGTGCCAGCAGCCCGAAGCGGGGAGCGCAAGAGACCCAGTACTTC	CASSPKRGAQETQYF
TRBJ1-5	TRBV2	.	.	TGTGCCAGCAGTGAAGGCCGGGACACACTTTGGACTAGCAATCAGCCCCAGCATTTT	CASSEGRDTLWTSNQPQHF
TRBJ1-2	TRBV19	.	.	TGTGCCAGTAGTATATGGCCGGACAGACCGACTCTAGCTAACTATGGCTACACCTTC	CASSIWPDRPTLANYGYTF
TRBJ2-1	TRBV2	.	.	TGTGCCAGCATTAGGACAGCTGACAATGAGCAGTTCTTC	CASIRTADNEQFF
TRBJ2-7	TRBV4-3	.	TRBD1	TGCGCCAGCAGCCAAACCCGGACAGGGGAGGACCACGAGCAGTACTTC	CASSQTRTGEDHEQYF
TRBJ2-3	TRBV27	.	.	TGTGCCAGCAGTTTATCGCTCTACCCCCCCGATACGCAGTATTTT	CASSLSLYPPDTQYF
TRBJ1-4	TRBV7-9	.	.	TGTGCCAGCAGCTCCCCCGGGTATAATGAAAAACTGTTTTTT	CASSSPGYNEKLFF